This T cell receptor beta chain was obtained from a study of cytomegalovirus exposure and HLA in healthy donors. Study as a whole: Early on, a data release was issued that held about 85 million unique TCRs from HLA-typed donors. Study-wide results and caveats: Compared with the approximately 680-donor mean, an Asian-associated ancestry cluster reportedly had fewer N-insertions, according to a later analysis. In a later analysis, HLA-associated beta chains showed higher expansion and lower generation probabilities than comparable chains.

Each donor's status was that of a healthy bone marrow donor. Notes on this clone: The target antigen is unknown.

With 60 Vbeta and 13 Jbeta primers, the PCR was carried out. Assay used: immunoSEQ multiplex PCR; TCRdb lists only in-frame clones, some missing. The sample yields about 190,000 clones, approximately 88% seen once. V lost 1 base and J lost 1; bases outside the gene matches: 9. The CDR3 totals 18 residues. Germline V lookup: CDR1 LGHNA, CDR2 YNFKEQ. The chain joins TRBV4-2 to TRBJ2-7; 11 nucleotides match TRBD2. The specimen was PBMCs. The source is a boy aged 10-17 years in good health and CMV-seronegative. CDR3 protein: CASSQAPGLAVFSYEQYF. The CDR3 coding sequence is TGTGCCAGCAGCCAAGCGCCGGGACTAGCGGTATTTTCCTACGAGCAGTACTTC.